These 27 T cell receptor beta chains were sequenced from one sample in a study of blood T cell repertoires in COVID-19. Sequenced by immunoSEQ multiplex PCR; TCRdb stores in-frame clones only, minus some. The data contain about 210,000 clones, around 80% of them seen just once; the ten biggest clones take up roughly 12%. The sample taken for sequencing was peripheral blood. The receptors shown here come from a woman in her 40s with acute or convalescent COVID-19.

This chain links TRBV5-6 with TRBJ2-7, with 7 bases identical to TRBD2. The CDR3 sequence is 17 residues long. Germline CDR1 SGHDT, CDR2 YYEEEE. V lost 0 bases and J lost 4; bases outside the gene matches: 13. CDR3 nucleotides: TGTGCCAGCAGCTTGGGTAGGGGCGGGGGAAGGACTTACGAGCAGTACTTC. Amino acids: CASSLGRGGGRTYEQYF. Full variable domain (remainder filled in from reference TRBV5-6 and TRBJ2-7): DAGVTQSPTHLIKTRGQQVTLRCSPKSGHDTVSWYQQALGQGPQFIFQYYEEEERQRGNFPDRFSGHQFPNYSSELNVNALLLGDSALYLCASSLGRGGGRTYEQYFGPGTRLTVT.

This chain uses TRBV7-2 with TRBJ2-7; TRBD2 is a possible D gene (7 bases). The length of the CDR3 is 15 residues. V was clipped by 0 bases and J by 2 bases, with 11 bases between them. Germline V lookup: CDR1 SGHTA, CDR2 FQGNSA. CDR3 amino acids: CASSLARGGAYEQYF. DNA for the CDR3: TGTGCCAGCAGCTTAGCGAGGGGGGGGGCCTACGAGCAGTACTTC.

The chain combines TRBV7-2 with TRBJ2-7, with 7 positions matching TRBD2. The CDR3 extends over 12 amino acids. The germline V gene encodes CDR1 SGHTA and CDR2 FQGNSA. Germline trimming cut 7 bases from V and 2 bases from J; bases unmatched to any gene: 2. CDR3 coding DNA: TGTGCCAGCATCGGGACTACCTACGAGCAGTACTTC. Translated: CASIGTTYEQYF. The whole variable domain, remainder taken from reference TRBV7-2 and TRBJ2-7, is GAGVSQSPSNKVTEKGKDVELRCDPISGHTALYWYRQSLGQGLEFLIYFQGNSAPDKSGLPSDRFSAERTGGSVSTLTIQRTQQEDSAVYLCASIGTTYEQYFGPGTRLTVT.

The chain carries TRBV4-1 and TRBJ1-1; unclear D gene. Germline CDR1 is MGHRA and CDR2 is YSYEKL. V lost 4 bases to trimming and J lost 4 bases, with 16 bases between them. CDR3 length: 15 residues. The CDR3 loop is CASSRSAAGVTEAFF. In nucleotides, the CDR3 is TGCGCCAGCAGCCGCTCGGCGGCTGGTGTCACTGAAGCTTTCTTT.

J is TRBJ2-1 and V is TRBV12-3 or TRBV12-4; perhaps TRBD2 as D (6 bases). This CDR3 is built from 13 residues. V shed 3 bases and J shed 9 bases, with 12 bases lying between them. The CDR3 is CASSLEGTPEQFF. CDR3 bases: TGTGCCAGCAGTTTGGAGGGGACCCCTGAGCAGTTCTTC.

This clone was counted once. V is TRBV6-5 and J is TRBJ2-7; D is possibly TRBD2 (6 bases). CDR3 length: 13 residues. Trimming stripped 6 bases from V and 1 base from J, with 10 bases between. The germline V gene has CDR1 MNHEY and CDR2 SVGAGI. CDR3 in DNA: TGTGCCAGCAGAGCGGGCGAGTCCTACGAGCAGTACTTC. Translated: CASRAGESYEQYF.

The rearrangement joins TRBV28 to TRBJ1-5; tentative D call: TRBD1 (5 bases). The CDR3 contains 17 residues. Trimming shortened V by 5 bases and J by 0 bases, and 17 bases separated the two germline ends. The germline gives CDR1 MDHEN, CDR2 SYDVKM. The CDR3 region has the DNA TGTGCCAGCAGTCCGACAGTAGGGTTACTTAGCAATCAGCCCCAGCATTTT. This translates into CASSPTVGLLSNQPQHF.

The CDR3 region is CASSPTSGDRDTQYF. In DNA form, the CDR3 reads TGCGCCAGCAGCCCGACTAGCGGAGACCGGGATACGCAGTATTTT. The V gene is TRBV4-1, the J gene TRBJ2-3, with 9 bases lining up with TRBD2. This CDR3 comprises 15 residues. V lost 4 bases and J lost 6; bases outside the gene matches: 8. CDR1 and CDR2 (germline): MGHRA, YSYEKL.

CDR3 DNA sequence: TGTGCCAGCAGCTTCGGACTAGCGGCGCTAGAGACCCAGTACTTC. It specifies CASSFGLAALETQYF. The V call is TRBV11-2, the J call TRBJ2-5; 10 bases fit TRBD2. The V segment lost 3 bases and the J segment 4 bases; nucleotides outside the gene matches: 5. The CDR3 is made up of 15 amino acids. Germline CDR1 and CDR2: SGHAT and FQNNGV.

This rearrangement joins TRBV7-2 to TRBJ1-5; no firm D call. Per germline, CDR1 SGHTA and CDR2 FQGNSA. V was clipped by 6 bases and J by 0 bases, with 6 bases between them. CDR3 size: 13 residues. CDR3 DNA sequence: TGTGCCAGCAGACAGACTAGCAATCAGCCCCAGCATTTT. Translation gives CASRQTSNQPQHF. Variable domain in full (rest from reference TRBV7-2 and TRBJ1-5): GAGVSQSPSNKVTEKGKDVELRCDPISGHTALYWYRQSLGQGLEFLIYFQGNSAPDKSGLPSDRFSAERTGGSVSTLTIQRTQQEDSAVYLCASRQTSNQPQHFGDGTRLSIL.

V is TRBV5-1 and J is TRBJ2-2; D might be TRBD1 (5 bases). CDR3 length equals 16 residues. V dropped 1 base and J dropped 4 bases, with 14 bases sitting between them. The germline V gene encodes CDR1 SGHRS and CDR2 YFSETQ. This CDR3 is CASSLWQGKGTGELFF. In nucleotides, the CDR3 is TGCGCCAGCAGCTTGTGGCAGGGAAAGGGCACCGGGGAGCTGTTTTTT.

The rearrangement uses TRBV20-1 and TRBJ1-1; 7 positions agree with TRBD1. The junction had 4 bases not matched to a gene; V was cut back by 3 bases and J by 6 bases. In germline, CDR1 is DFQATT, CDR2 SNEGSKA (reference sequence). The CDR3 is 12 residues long. CDR3 bases: TGCAGTGCTAGTAGGGGGCGGGCTGAAGCTTTCTTT. It encodes CSASRGRAEAFF.

The chain employs TRBV5-1 and TRBJ1-4; no clear D. Germline assignment: CDR1 SGHRS and CDR2 YFSETQ. V dropped 3 bases and J dropped 0 bases, with 21 bases sitting between them. There are 19 residues in the CDR3. The CDR3, as DNA: TGCGCCAGCAGCTCAAGGTGGGCGAGCCAGCCGGCAACTAATGAAAAACTGTTTTTT. It codes for CASSSRWASQPATNEKLFF.

This clone has a single count. J is TRBJ1-2 and V is TRBV18; perhaps TRBD1 as D (5 bases). The CDR3 contains 14 residues. Trimming cost V 3 bases and J 10 bases, with 18 bases left between them. Germline lookup yields CDR1 KGHSH and CDR2 LQKENI. Here the CDR3 reads CASSPVTGQGHYTF. The DNA for the CDR3 is TGTGCCAGCTCACCGGTTACTGGTCAGGGTCACTACACCTTC.

The chain recombines TRBV5-1 with TRBJ2-5; perhaps TRBD2 as D (6 bases). Between the trimmed V and J ends, which lost 4 bases and 1 base, there was a span of 11 bases. CDR1 is SGHRS, CDR2 YFSETQ, per germline. The CDR3 contains 14 residues. The CDR3 spells CASSRAGSQETQYF. In nucleotides, the CDR3 is TGCGCCAGCAGCCGGGCGGGAAGCCAAGAGACCCAGTACTTC. Complete variable domain (other parts from reference TRBV5-1 and TRBJ2-5): KAGVTQTPRYLIKTRGQQVTLSCSPISGHRSVSWYQQTPGQGLQFLFEYFSETQRNKGNFPGRFSGRQFSNSRSEMNVSTLELGDSALYLCASSRAGSQETQYFGPGTRLLVL.

The chain recombines TRBV6-5 with TRBJ1-2; TRBD1 agrees at 8 bases. The CDR3 consists of 16 residues. V dropped 2 bases and J dropped 7; count of bases not matched to a gene: 12. Germline-derived CDR1 and CDR2 are MNHEY and SVGAGI. Here the CDR3 DNA reads TGTGCCAGCAGTTACAACGGACAGGGAGGGTCGGTTGGCTACACCTTC. It specifies CASSYNGQGGSVGYTF.

This chain joins TRBV11-2 and TRBJ2-7; 8 nucleotides align to TRBD2. J was trimmed by 3 bases and V by 4 bases; bases with no gene match: 8. The CDR3 has 15 residues. The germline V gene encodes CDR1 SGHAT and CDR2 FQNNGV. The CDR3 DNA sequence: TGTGCCAGCAGCTCTTTTAGCGGGAATCACTACGAGCAGTACTTC. Protein sequence: CASSSFSGNHYEQYF.

The chain employs TRBV19 and TRBJ1-2, with D perhaps matching TRBD1 (5 bases). Germline-derived CDR1 and CDR2 are LNHDA and SQIVND (reference sequence). The CDR3 spans 15 residues. Trimming took 7 bases from V and 4 from J, leaving 19 bases between them. For the CDR3, the DNA is TGTGCCAGTACCCTAGCGATTTCAGGGATCTATGGCTACACCTTC. Amino acids: CASTLAISGIYGYTF.

V usage is TRBV5-6 and J usage is TRBJ1-5, with TRBD1 as a possible D gene (5 bases). Per germline, CDR1 SGHDT and CDR2 YYEEEE. V dropped 3 bases and J dropped 6 bases, with 13 bases sitting between them. CDR3 length: 14 amino acids. DNA for the CDR3: TGTGCCAGCAGCTACCGGTGGGGCAGTCAGCCCCAGCATTTT. Amino acid sequence: CASSYRWGSQPQHF.

V gene TRBV9 combines with J gene TRBJ1-1, with D perhaps matching TRBD1 (6 bases). The V and J ends lost 3 bases and 2 bases respectively, with 23 bases between them. Germline lookup yields CDR1 SGDLS and CDR2 YYNGEE. This CDR3 region has 18 residues. CDR3 amino acids: CASSAYGGGRLSNTEAFF. The CDR3 DNA reads as TGTGCCAGCAGCGCCTACGGCGGGGGCCGCCTTTCAAACACTGAAGCTTTCTTT. Full variable domain (missing parts from reference TRBV9 and TRBJ1-1): DSGVTQTPKHLITATGQRVTLRCSPRSGDLSVYWYQQSLDQGLQFLIQYYNGEERAKGNILERFSAQQFPDLHSELNLSSLELGDSALYFCASSAYGGGRLSNTEAFFGQGTRLTVV.

This clone was found once. J is TRBJ2-3 and V is TRBV27, with unresolved D. CDR3 length equals 14 residues. From germline, CDR1 is MNHEY and CDR2 SMNVEV (reference sequence). The V end was cut by 5 bases, the J end by 3 bases, with 12 bases between. CDR3 coding DNA: TGTGCCAGCAGTCCCCATCGAGTTACAGATACGCAGTATTTT. This translates into CASSPHRVTDTQYF.

The V gene is TRBV7-2, the J gene TRBJ2-5; 8 bases agree with TRBD1. The length of the CDR3 is 14 residues. V dropped 4 bases and J dropped 2; count of bases not matched to a gene: 3. Germline V gene data show CDR1 as SGHTA and CDR2 as FQGNSA. In nucleotides, the CDR3 is TGTGCCAGCAGCTCAGGGGGCTTACAAGAGACCCAGTACTTC. Protein: CASSSGGLQETQYF.

The chain employs TRBV2 and TRBJ2-1; 10 bases map to TRBD1. Germline loops: CDR1 SNHLY, CDR2 FYNNEI. With V trimmed by 1 base and J by 9 bases, 6 bases remained unmatched. The CDR3 sequence is 15 residues long. CDR3 bases: TGTGCCAGCAGTGAAGTATCGGGGACAGGGGTTGAGCAGTTCTTC. Protein product: CASSEVSGTGVEQFF.

The chain recombines TRBV27 with TRBJ2-5; 7 bases are shared with TRBD1. The CDR3 has 14 residues. The J segment lost 2 bases and the V segment lost 8 bases, leaving 8 bases of the junction unmatched. Germline loops: CDR1 MNHEY, CDR2 SMNVEV (reference sequence). In DNA form, the CDR3 reads TGTGCCAGCGGCACAGGGGCCGATCAAGAGACCCAGTACTTC. Residues: CASGTGADQETQYF.

The chain couples TRBV2 to TRBJ1-2; a weak D match, TRBD1 (6 bases). Trimming removed 8 bases at V and 6 bases at J, with 16 bases between. Germline V gives CDR1 SNHLY, CDR2 FYNNEI. This CDR3 comprises 13 residues. The CDR3 coding sequence is TGTGCCAGCCCCAGGGGAAATGGGGATGGCTACACCTTC. Residues: CASPRGNGDGYTF.

This clone was seen more than once but under ten times. V gene TRBV20-1 combines with J gene TRBJ2-7; 11 positions match TRBD1. Germline CDR1 and CDR2: DFQATT and SNEGSKA (reference sequence). With 3 bases clipped from V and 7 bases from J, the junction kept 14 bases outside the gene matches. This CDR3 comprises 16 residues. CDR3 region: CSASQGSGTGGREQYF. In DNA form, the CDR3 reads TGCAGTGCTAGTCAGGGTTCGGGGACAGGGGGGCGGGAGCAGTACTTC.

The V call is TRBV19, the J call TRBJ1-1, with 8 bases fitting TRBD1. Germline V gene sequence: CDR1 LNHDA, CDR2 SQIVND (reference sequence). The junction had 15 bases not matched to a gene; V was cut back by 9 bases and J by 3 bases. This CDR3 comprises 16 residues. The CDR3 is CASRDWAGGADTEAFF. DNA of the CDR3: TGTGCCAGCAGAGATTGGGCAGGGGGCGCGGACACTGAAGCTTTCTTT. Filled out from reference TRBV19 and TRBJ1-1, the complete variable domain reads DGGITQSPKYLFRKEGQNVTLSCEQNLNHDAMYWYRQDPGQGLRLIYYSQIVNDFQKGDIAEGYSVSREKKESFPLTVTSAQKNPTAFYLCASRDWAGGADTEAFFGQGTRLTVV.